The 21 T cell receptor beta chains given below trace back to one sample, sequenced in a study of blood T cell repertoires in COVID-19. The method was immunoSEQ multiplex PCR; TCRdb's version includes in-frame clones alone and lacks a portion of them. The table has 350,000 to 400,000 clones, roughly 91% seen once; the top ten hold more than 0.95%. Sequencing used PBMCs or T cells enriched from blood (not recorded which). Receptor source: a woman younger than 30 who had recovered from COVID-19.

The chain uses TRBV7-9 and TRBJ1-3, with D perhaps TRBD1 (5 bases). V was cut by 7 bases and J by 9 bases, with 25 bases left in between. Per the germline V gene, CDR1 is SEHNR and CDR2 is FQNEAQ (reference sequence). The CDR3 loop spans 16 amino acids. The CDR3 DNA sequence: TGTGCCAGCACCCCCAACGGTATAGGGGAACAAAGCACCATATATTTT. Amino acid sequence: CASTPNGIGEQSTIYF.

The chain links TRBV28 to TRBJ2-1; tentative D call: TRBD2 (7 bases). From germline, CDR1 is MDHEN and CDR2 SYDVKM. The CDR3 covers 17 residues. V dropped 2 bases and J dropped 5 bases, with 19 bases sitting between them. CDR3 loop: CASSLLPLGGGHNEQFF. The CDR3 nucleotides are TGTGCCAGCAGTTTACTTCCTTTGGGGGGGGGCCACAATGAGCAGTTCTTC. The full variable domain, its missing parts supplied by reference TRBV28 and TRBJ2-1, is DVKVTQSSRYLVKRTGEKVFLECVQDMDHENMFWYRQDPGLGLRLIYFSYDVKMKEKGDIPEGYSVSREKKERFSLILESASTNQTSMYLCASSLLPLGGGHNEQFFGPGTRLTVL.

This sequence joins TRBV2 and TRBJ2-3, with TRBD2 matching over 8 bases. The CDR3 spans 13 residues. The trim removed 8 bases at V and 5 bases at J, leaving 6 bases unmatched. Germline values: CDR1 SNHLY, CDR2 FYNNEI. CDR3 bases: TGTGCCAGCCCGGGACTAGTAGGAGATACGCAGTATTTT. Its translation is CASPGLVGDTQYF.

The CDR3 bases are TGTGCCAGCAGCCAAGGACAGGGCGGTTTCGAAAAACTGTTTTTT. This sequence encodes CASSQGQGGFEKLFF. The V and J genes are TRBV5-6 and TRBJ1-4, with 8 bases identical to TRBD1. The trim removed 4 bases at V and 8 bases at J, leaving 10 bases unmatched. This CDR3 has 15 residues. CDR1 is SGHDT, CDR2 YYEEEE, per germline.

This chain joins TRBV2 and TRBJ2-7, with D unclear. The CDR3 consists of 15 residues. Germline V gives CDR1 SNHLY, CDR2 FYNNEI. The V and J ends lost 2 bases and 2 bases respectively, with 13 bases between them. The CDR3 bases are TGTGCCAGCAGTGAATCCTTTCTCCTAGCCTACGAGCAGTACTTC. Translated: CASSESFLLAYEQYF.

The V call is TRBV5-1, the J call TRBJ1-2; possible D gene TRBD1, 6 bases. CDR1 SGHRS and CDR2 YFSETQ come from the germline V gene. V shed 3 bases and J shed 7 bases, with 13 bases lying between them. This CDR3 has 13 amino acids. DNA of the CDR3: TGCGCCAGCAGCTCTGGGGGGGCCGCTGGCTACACCTTC. This sequence encodes CASSSGGAAGYTF.

This chain joins TRBV6-6 and TRBJ2-5; 11 bases map to TRBD2. Trimming cost V 5 bases and J 5 bases; bases outside gene matches: 7. Germline loops: CDR1 MNHNY, CDR2 SVGAGI (reference sequence). The CDR3 length is 15 residues. CDR3 DNA sequence: TGTGCCAGCAGTCCACTAGCGGGGGAAGGTGAGACCCAGTACTTC. This encodes CASSPLAGEGETQYF.

This clone was seen just once. The rearrangement uses TRBV4-1 and TRBJ2-3; possibly TRBD2 for D (5 bases). V shed 2 bases and J shed 5 bases, with 14 bases lying between them. The germline V gene encodes CDR1 MGHRA and CDR2 YSYEKL. The length of the CDR3 is 15 residues. In nucleotides, the CDR3 is TGCGCCAGCAGCCAATTTATAGAACTAGGAGATACGCAGTATTTT. This encodes CASSQFIELGDTQYF.

CDR3 sequence reads: CASSERRGLNEKLFF. The CDR3 DNA reads TGTGCCAGCAGTGAGAGAAGAGGGCTTAATGAAAAACTGTTTTTT. The chain is built from TRBV2 and TRBJ1-4; no clear D gene. CDR3 size: 15 residues. Germline loops: CDR1 SNHLY, CDR2 FYNNEI. V lost 3 bases and J 4 bases, leaving 12 bases between the germline ends. Drawing the rest from reference TRBV2 and TRBJ1-4, the complete variable domain is EPEVTQTPSHQVTQMGQEVILRCVPISNHLYFYWYRQILGQKVEFLVSFYNNEISEKSEIFDDQFSVERPDGSNFTLKIRSTKLEDSAMYFCASSERRGLNEKLFFGSGTQLSVL.

This clone has a handful of counts. The rearrangement links TRBV19 to TRBJ1-2; D ambiguous. The CDR3 sequence is 13 residues long. Trimming removed 7 bases from V and 3 bases from J, with 12 bases in between. Germline loops: CDR1 LNHDA, CDR2 SQIVND (reference sequence). The CDR3 sequence is CASMSASHYGYTF. DNA for the CDR3: TGTGCCAGTATGTCTGCGTCGCACTATGGCTACACCTTC.

The chain carries TRBV12-3 or TRBV12-4 and TRBJ1-6, with D possibly matching TRBD1 (6 bases). V was pared by 6 bases and J by 6 bases, with 9 bases between. This CDR3 has 13 residues. The CDR3 DNA reads as TGTGCCAGCAGAGACAGGAGTAATTCACCCCTCCACTTT. Its protein is CASRDRSNSPLHF.

The chain employs TRBV18 and TRBJ1-1; the D is unclear. V shed 3 bases and J shed 3 bases, with 2 bases lying between them. Germline CDR1 and CDR2: KGHSH and LQKENI. The CDR3 covers 11 residues. The CDR3 region is CASSPDTEAFF. CDR3 DNA: TGTGCCAGCTCACCCGACACTGAAGCTTTCTTT.

The genes are TRBV7-2 and TRBJ2-5, with 13 bases aligning to TRBD2. The V segment lost 5 bases and the J segment 5 bases; nucleotides outside the gene matches: 17. The CDR3 consists of 19 residues. In germline, CDR1 is SGHTA, CDR2 FQGNSA. The CDR3 DNA is TGTGCCAGCAGCCCTAGGGGAGGGACTAGCGGGGCTCGGGTGGAGACCCAGTACTTC. As protein: CASSPRGGTSGARVETQYF.

The chain recombines TRBV27 with TRBJ1-5; 8 positions agree with TRBD1. The trim removed 6 bases at V and 6 bases at J, leaving 4 bases unmatched. CDR1 MNHEY and CDR2 SMNVEV come from the germline V gene (reference sequence). The CDR3 runs 13 residues. The CDR3 loop reads CASRGQGTQPQHF. For the CDR3, the DNA is TGTGCCAGCAGAGGACAGGGCACTCAGCCCCAGCATTTT.

The rearrangement uses TRBV7-6 and TRBJ1-1, with D possibly matching TRBD1 (5 bases). V was cut by 1 base and J by 1 base, with 13 bases left in between. The CDR3 is 16 amino acids. Germline V gene sequence: CDR1 SGHVS, CDR2 FNYEAQ. In DNA, the CDR3 is TGTGCCAGCAGCTTAGGCCGGGCGGGGACGAACACTGAAGCTTTCTTT. Translated, it gives CASSLGRAGTNTEAFF.

The genes are TRBV7-9 and TRBJ2-7; possibly TRBD1 for D (5 bases). V was clipped by 1 base and J by 3 bases, with 10 bases between them. The CDR3 has 14 amino acids. Per the germline V gene, CDR1 is SEHNR and CDR2 is FQNEAQ (reference sequence). This CDR3 is CASSLDPGNYEQYF. DNA for the CDR3: TGTGCCAGCAGCTTAGACCCAGGGAACTACGAGCAGTACTTC. Full variable domain (rest looked up from reference TRBV7-9 and TRBJ2-7): DTGVSQNPRHKITKRGQNVTFRCDPISEHNRLYWYRQTLGQGPEFLTYFQNEAQLEKSRLLSDRFSAERPKGSFSTLEIQRTEQGDSAMYLCASSLDPGNYEQYFGPGTRLTVT.

The chain joins TRBV27 to TRBJ1-4; no reliable D call. The germline CDR1 and CDR2 sequences are MNHEY and SMNVEV (reference sequence). The CDR3 has 15 residues. The ends were cut back, 6 bases at V and 4 bases at J, with 15 bases in the middle. CDR3 residues: CASRFEAGINEKLFF. The DNA of the CDR3 is TGTGCCAGCAGATTTGAAGCGGGGATTAATGAAAAACTGTTTTTT.

The chain links TRBV9 to TRBJ1-6; 9 nucleotides align to TRBD1. Germline V CDR1 and CDR2: SGDLS, YYNGEE. J gave up 5 bases and V 4 bases, and 4 bases lay outside the gene matches. The CDR3 spans 15 residues. The CDR3 nucleotides read TGTGCCAGCAGCTGGGGGGACAGGGATAATTCACCCCTCCACTTT. Amino acids: CASSWGDRDNSPLHF. Full variable domain (outside the CDR3, taken from reference TRBV9 and TRBJ1-6): DSGVTQTPKHLITATGQRVTLRCSPRSGDLSVYWYQQSLDQGLQFLIQYYNGEERAKGNILERFSAQQFPDLHSELNLSSLELGDSALYFCASSWGDRDNSPLHFGNGTRLTVT.

The V and J genes are TRBV6-4 and TRBJ2-1; 13 positions match TRBD2. Germline values: CDR1 MRHNA, CDR2 SNTAGT. This CDR3 has 16 amino acids. V lost 6 bases to trimming and J lost 4 bases; unmatched junction nucleotides: 6. The CDR3 reads CASRETSGGPYNEQFF. The CDR3 coding sequence is TGTGCCAGCAGGGAGACTAGCGGGGGGCCTTACAATGAGCAGTTCTTC.

This chain connects TRBV3-1 (or the pseudogene TRBV3-2) to TRBJ2-5, with 8 bases identical to TRBD2. The CDR3 contains 14 residues. V shed 4 bases and J 2 bases; nucleotides not matched to a gene: 3. Looked up from germline, CDR1 is LGHDT and CDR2 is YNNKEL (reference sequence). CDR3 bases: TGTGCCAGCAGCCTTCGGGGGGGGCAAGAGACCCAGTACTTC. Protein sequence: CASSLRGGQETQYF.

The chain links TRBV15 to TRBJ1-1; 8 bases align to TRBD1. This CDR3 spans 16 amino acids. Germline-derived CDR1 and CDR2 are LNHNV and YYDKDF (reference sequence). J was trimmed by 1 base and V by 4 bases; bases with no gene match: 8. The CDR3 nucleotides are TGTGCCACCAGCATCCCAAACAGGGGGAAGAACACTGAAGCTTTCTTT. It is translated as CATSIPNRGKNTEAFF. Combining the CDR3 with reference TRBV15 and TRBJ1-1 gives the whole variable domain DAMVIQNPRYQVTQFGKPVTLSCSQTLNHNVMYWYQQKSSQAPKLLFHYYDKDFNNEADTPDNFQSRRPNTSFCFLDIRSPGLGDTAMYLCATSIPNRGKNTEAFFGQGTRLTVV.